The rows below give T cell receptor beta chains drawn from one sample of a study of OX40 agonist ivuxolimab in advanced cancers. Assay used: immunoSEQ multiplex PCR; TCRdb lists only in-frame clones, some missing. The sample lists more than 80,000 clones; around nine tenths were seen once. The specimen was CD4+ or CD8+ T cells sorted from blood, collected in a trial of the OX40 agonist ivuxolimab. Receptor source: an adult with an advanced solid tumor such as melanoma, head and neck, liver or kidney cancer. Both conserved end residues are trimmed from each CDR3. Fields, in order: V gene, J gene, CDR3 protein.

TRBV10-3	TRBJ2-7	AISESMGPYEQY
TRBV12-5	TRBJ1-4	ASGLGVERGEKLF
TRBV5-4	TRBJ2-7	ASSLPGAYEQY
TRBV6-1	TRBJ1-2	ASSAVNYGYT
TRBV5-5	TRBJ2-1	ASRRGTSGSWSDEQF
TRBV7-8	TRBJ2-1	ASSLVGGAGNEQF
TRBV11-3	TRBJ1-6	ASSRGEDSPLH
TRBV9	TRBJ2-7	ASSVLAGPYEQY
TRBV7-8	TRBJ2-7	ASSWGTGPKEQY
TRBV29-1	TRBJ1-1	SAKTGNTEAF
TRBV7-9	TRBJ1-5	ASSSGSWEPQH
TRBV14	TRBJ2-3	ASSQELRGRGTQY
TRBV11-2	TRBJ2-3	ASSQSTVETDTQY
TRBV11-1	TRBJ2-2	ASSLAGPTGELF
TRBV9	TRBJ2-2	ASSVTRVNTGELF
TRBV5-1	TRBJ1-2	ASSPGLGYT
TRBV11-3	TRBJ1-1	ASSFSGTEAF
TRBV14	TRBJ2-4	ASSQEVGGAKNIQY
TRBV5-4	TRBJ2-1	ASSVVGVRGEQF
TRBV6-6	TRBJ1-6	ASSTRDPLH
TRBV7-7	TRBJ1-1	ASSLEGIYTEAF
TRBV19	TRBJ1-4	ASSMGDAKLF
TRBV7-7	TRBJ2-5	ASSSFSGPQETQY
TRBV10-3	TRBJ2-7	AISEDRSSYEQY
TRBV7-2	TRBJ2-1	ASRLAGDEQF
TRBV6-1	TRBJ2-7	ASSEGTGYYEQY
TRBV15	TRBJ2-2	ATSRANTGELF
TRBV4-1	TRBJ1-2	ASSQDPRRPTNYGYT
TRBV15	TRBJ1-6	ATSSPQGTYNSPLH
TRBV6-1	TRBJ2-7	ASMNRYEQY
TRBV5-1	TRBJ2-2	ASSLGGAGVDTGELF
TRBV6-1	TRBJ1-1	ASTVHANTEAF
TRBV2	TRBJ2-3	ASNRQRGADTDTQY
TRBV18	TRBJ2-1	ASSPTLAGRSSYNEQF
TRBV11-3	TRBJ2-7	ASSLSVGEQY
TRBV19	TRBJ1-3	ASSMWVEPGNTIY
TRBV7-9	TRBJ1-4	ASSFGNTYNEKLF
TRBV7-2	TRBJ1-2	ASSLAGSNYGYT
TRBV7-3	TRBJ2-1	ASSPSGSRNEQF
TRBV21-1	TRBJ2-1	ASSSQAGTGGRNEQF
TRBV19	TRBJ1-2	ASSEQDYYGYT
TRBV6-5	TRBJ2-5	ASSPGGWGAETQY
TRBV10-3	TRBJ2-7	AISESDRGLREQY
TRBV14	TRBJ1-1	ASSQGESVAF
TRBV21-1	TRBJ2-7	ASSKRQGYYEQY
TRBV4-2	TRBJ2-3	ASSQEWTGGTDTQY
TRBV6-6	TRBJ2-5	ASSRTSGWRETQY
TRBV4-3	TRBJ2-3	ASSAREGLDTQY
TRBV7-9	TRBJ2-2	ASSLIAGDSGELF